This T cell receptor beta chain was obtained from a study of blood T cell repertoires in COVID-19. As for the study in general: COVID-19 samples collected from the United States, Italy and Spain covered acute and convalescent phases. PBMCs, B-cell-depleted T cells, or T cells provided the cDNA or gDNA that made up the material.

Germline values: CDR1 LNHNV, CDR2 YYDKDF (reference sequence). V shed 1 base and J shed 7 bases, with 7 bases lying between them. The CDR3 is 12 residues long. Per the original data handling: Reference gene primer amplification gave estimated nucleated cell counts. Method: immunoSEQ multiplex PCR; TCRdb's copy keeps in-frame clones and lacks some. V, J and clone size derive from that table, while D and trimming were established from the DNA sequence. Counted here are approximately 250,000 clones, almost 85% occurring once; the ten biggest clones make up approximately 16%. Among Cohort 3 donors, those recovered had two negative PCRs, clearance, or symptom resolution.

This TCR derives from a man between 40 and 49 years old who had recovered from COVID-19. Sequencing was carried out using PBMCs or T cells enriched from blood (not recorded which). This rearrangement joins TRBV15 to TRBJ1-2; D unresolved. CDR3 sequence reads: CATSRVTGGYTF. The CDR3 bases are TGTGCCACCAGCAGAGTTACGGGTGGCTACACCTTC.